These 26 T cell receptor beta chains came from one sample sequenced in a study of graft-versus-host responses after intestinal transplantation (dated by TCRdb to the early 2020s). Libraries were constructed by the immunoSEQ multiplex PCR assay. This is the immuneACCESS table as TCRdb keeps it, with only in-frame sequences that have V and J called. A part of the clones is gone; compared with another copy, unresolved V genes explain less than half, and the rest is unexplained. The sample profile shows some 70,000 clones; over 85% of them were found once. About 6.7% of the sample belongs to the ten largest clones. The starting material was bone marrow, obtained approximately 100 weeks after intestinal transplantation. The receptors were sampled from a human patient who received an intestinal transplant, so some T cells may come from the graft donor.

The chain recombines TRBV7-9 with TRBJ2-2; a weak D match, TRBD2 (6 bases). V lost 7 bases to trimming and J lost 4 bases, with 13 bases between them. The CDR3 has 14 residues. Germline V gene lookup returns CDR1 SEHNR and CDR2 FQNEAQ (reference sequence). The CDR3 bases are TGTGCCAGCACCCCGGGACTTAGCACCGGGGAGCTGTTTTTT. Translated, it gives CASTPGLSTGELFF.

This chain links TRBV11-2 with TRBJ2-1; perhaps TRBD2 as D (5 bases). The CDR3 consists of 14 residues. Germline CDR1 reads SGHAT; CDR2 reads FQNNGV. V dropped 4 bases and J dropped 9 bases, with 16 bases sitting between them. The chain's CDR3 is CASSSIPERGEQFF. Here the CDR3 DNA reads TGTGCCAGCAGCTCAATACCAGAACGGGGTGAGCAGTTCTTC.

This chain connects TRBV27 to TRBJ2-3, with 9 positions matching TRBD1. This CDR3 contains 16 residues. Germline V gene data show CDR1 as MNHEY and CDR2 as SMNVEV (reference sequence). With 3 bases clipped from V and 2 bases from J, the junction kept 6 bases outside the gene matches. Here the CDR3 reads CASSFLTGGVTDTQYF. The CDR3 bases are TGTGCCAGCAGTTTCCTGACAGGGGGAGTCACAGATACGCAGTATTTT.

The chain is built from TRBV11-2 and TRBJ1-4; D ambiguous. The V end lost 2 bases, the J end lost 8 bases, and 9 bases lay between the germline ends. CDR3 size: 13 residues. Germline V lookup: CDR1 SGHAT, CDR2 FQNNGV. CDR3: CASSLRVLEKLFF. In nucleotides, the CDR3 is TGTGCCAGCAGCTTAAGGGTTTTAGAAAAACTGTTTTTT.

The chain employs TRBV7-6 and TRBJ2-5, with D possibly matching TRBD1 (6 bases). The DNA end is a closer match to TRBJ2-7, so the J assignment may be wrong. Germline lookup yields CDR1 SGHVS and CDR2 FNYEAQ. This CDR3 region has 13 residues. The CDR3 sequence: CASSPTGAYEQYF. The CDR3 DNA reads TGTGCCAGCAGCCCGACAGGAGCCTACGAGCAGTACTTC.

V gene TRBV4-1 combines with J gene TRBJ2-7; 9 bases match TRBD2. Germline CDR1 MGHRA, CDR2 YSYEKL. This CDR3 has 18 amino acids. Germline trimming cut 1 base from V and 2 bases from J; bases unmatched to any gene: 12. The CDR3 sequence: CASSQVAGEIAGTYEQYF. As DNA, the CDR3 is TGCGCCAGCAGCCAAGTAGCGGGGGAGATAGCGGGAACCTACGAGCAGTACTTC.

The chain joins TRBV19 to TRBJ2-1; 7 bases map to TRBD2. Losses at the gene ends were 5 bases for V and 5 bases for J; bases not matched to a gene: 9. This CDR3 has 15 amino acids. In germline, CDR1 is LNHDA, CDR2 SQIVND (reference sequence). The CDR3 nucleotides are TGTGCCAGTAGTTTGGTCCCAGCGGGACACAATGAGCAGTTCTTC. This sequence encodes CASSLVPAGHNEQFF.

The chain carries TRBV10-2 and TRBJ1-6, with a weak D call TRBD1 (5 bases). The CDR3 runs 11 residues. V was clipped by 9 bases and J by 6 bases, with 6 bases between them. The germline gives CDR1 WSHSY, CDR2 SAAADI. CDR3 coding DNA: TGCGCCAGTAGGGGTAATTCACCCCTCCACTTT. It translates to CASRGNSPLHF.

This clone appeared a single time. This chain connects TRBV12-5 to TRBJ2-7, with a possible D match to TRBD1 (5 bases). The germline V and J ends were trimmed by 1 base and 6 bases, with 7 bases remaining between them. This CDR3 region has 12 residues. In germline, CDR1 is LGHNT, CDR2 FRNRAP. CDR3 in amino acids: CASGLEGIEQYF. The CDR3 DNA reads TGTGCTAGTGGTTTGGAGGGGATCGAGCAGTACTTC. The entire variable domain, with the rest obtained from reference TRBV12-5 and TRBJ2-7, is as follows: DARVTQTPRHKVTEMGQEVTMRCQPILGHNTVFWYRQTMMQGLELLAYFRNRAPLDDSGMPKDRFSAEMPDATLATLKIQPSEPRDSAVYFCASGLEGIEQYFGPGTRLTVT.

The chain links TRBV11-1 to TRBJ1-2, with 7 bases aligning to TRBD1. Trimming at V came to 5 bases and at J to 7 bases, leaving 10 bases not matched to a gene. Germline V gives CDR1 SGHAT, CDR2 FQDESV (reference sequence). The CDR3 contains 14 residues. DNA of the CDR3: TGTGCCAGCAGCAAGGGACAGCCGGCGGGTGGCTACACCTTC. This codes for CASSKGQPAGGYTF. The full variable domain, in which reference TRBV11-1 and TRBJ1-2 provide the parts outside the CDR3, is EAEVAQSPRYKITEKSQAVAFWCDPISGHATLYWYRQILGQGPELLVQFQDESVVDDSQLPKDRFSAERLKGVDSTLKIQPAELGDSAMYLCASSKGQPAGGYTFGSGTRLTVV.

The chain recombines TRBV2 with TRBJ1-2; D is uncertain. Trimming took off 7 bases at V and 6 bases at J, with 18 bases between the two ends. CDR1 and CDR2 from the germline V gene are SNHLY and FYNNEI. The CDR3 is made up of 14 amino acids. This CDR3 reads CASTKLPMKDGYTF. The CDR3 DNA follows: TGTGCCAGCACTAAATTACCGATGAAAGATGGCTACACCTTC.

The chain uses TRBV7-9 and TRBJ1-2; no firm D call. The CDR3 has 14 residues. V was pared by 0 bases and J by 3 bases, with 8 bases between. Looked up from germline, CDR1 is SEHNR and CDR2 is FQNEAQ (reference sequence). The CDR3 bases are TGTGCCAGCAGCTTAGCCGGCGGCGACTATGGCTACACCTTC. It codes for CASSLAGGDYGYTF.

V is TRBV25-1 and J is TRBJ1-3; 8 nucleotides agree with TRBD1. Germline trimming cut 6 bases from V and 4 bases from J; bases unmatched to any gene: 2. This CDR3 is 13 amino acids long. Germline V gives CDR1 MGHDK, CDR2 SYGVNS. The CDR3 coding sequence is TGTGCCAGCAGGGGACAGGTCGGAAACACCATATATTTT. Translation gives CASRGQVGNTIYF.

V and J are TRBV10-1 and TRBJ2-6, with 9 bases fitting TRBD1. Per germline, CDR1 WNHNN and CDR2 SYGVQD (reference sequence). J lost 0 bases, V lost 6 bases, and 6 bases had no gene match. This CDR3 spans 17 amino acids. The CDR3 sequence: CASREDRGHSGANVLTF. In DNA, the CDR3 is TGCGCCAGCAGGGAGGACAGGGGACACTCTGGGGCCAACGTCCTGACTTTC.

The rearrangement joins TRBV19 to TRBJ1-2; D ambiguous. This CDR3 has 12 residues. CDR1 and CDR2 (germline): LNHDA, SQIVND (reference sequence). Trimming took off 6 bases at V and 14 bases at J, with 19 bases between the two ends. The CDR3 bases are TGTGCCAGTAGCCTAGGGCAGGAAATTAGGACCTTC. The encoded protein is CASSLGQEIRTF.

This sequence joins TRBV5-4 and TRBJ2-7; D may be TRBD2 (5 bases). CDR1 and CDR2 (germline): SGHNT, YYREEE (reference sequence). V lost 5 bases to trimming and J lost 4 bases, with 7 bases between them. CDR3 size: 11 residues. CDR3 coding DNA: TGTGCCAGCAGTCGGGATTACGAGCAGTACTTC. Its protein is CASSRDYEQYF.

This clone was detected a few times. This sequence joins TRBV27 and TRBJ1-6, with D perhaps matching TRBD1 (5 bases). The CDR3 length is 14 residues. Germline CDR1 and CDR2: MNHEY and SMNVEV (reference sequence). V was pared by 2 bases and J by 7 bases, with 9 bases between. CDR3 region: CASSLGTANSPLHF. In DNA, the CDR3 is TGTGCCAGCAGTTTAGGGACGGCAAATTCACCCCTCCACTTT.

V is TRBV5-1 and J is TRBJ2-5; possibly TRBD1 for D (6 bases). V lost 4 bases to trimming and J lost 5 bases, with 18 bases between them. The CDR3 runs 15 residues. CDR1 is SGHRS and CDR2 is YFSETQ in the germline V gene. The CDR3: CASSLELGQGETQYF. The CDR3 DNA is TGCGCCAGCAGCCTGGAACTAGGTCAGGGGGAGACCCAGTACTTC.

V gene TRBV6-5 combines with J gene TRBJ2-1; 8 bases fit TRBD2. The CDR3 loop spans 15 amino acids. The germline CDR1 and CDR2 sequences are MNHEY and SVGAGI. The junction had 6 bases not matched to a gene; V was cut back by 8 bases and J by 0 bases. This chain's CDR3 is CASGLRGDSYNEQFF. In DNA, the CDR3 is TGTGCCAGCGGACTGCGGGGGGACTCCTACAATGAGCAGTTCTTC.

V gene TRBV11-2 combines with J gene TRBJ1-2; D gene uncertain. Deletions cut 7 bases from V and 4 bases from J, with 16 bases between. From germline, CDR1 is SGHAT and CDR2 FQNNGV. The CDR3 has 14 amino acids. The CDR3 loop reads CASNNPHVGYGYTF. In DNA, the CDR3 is TGTGCCAGCAATAATCCCCATGTCGGCTATGGCTACACCTTC.

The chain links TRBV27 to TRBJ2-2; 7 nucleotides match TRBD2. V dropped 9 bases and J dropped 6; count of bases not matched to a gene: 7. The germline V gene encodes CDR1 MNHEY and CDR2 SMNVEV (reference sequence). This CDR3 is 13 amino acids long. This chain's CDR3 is CARTREAAGELFF. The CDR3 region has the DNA TGTGCCAGAACCCGGGAGGCTGCCGGGGAGCTGTTTTTT.

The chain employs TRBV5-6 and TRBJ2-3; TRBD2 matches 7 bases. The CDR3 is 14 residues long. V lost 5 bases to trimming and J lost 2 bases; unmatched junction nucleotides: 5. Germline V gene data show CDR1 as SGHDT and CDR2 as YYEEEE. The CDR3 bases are TGTGCCAGCAGACCGGGACTATCCACAGATACGCAGTATTTT. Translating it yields CASRPGLSTDTQYF.

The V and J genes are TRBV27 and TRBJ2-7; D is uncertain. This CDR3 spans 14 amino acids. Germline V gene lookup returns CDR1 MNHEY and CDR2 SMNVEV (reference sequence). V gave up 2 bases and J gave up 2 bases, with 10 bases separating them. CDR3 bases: TGTGCCAGCAGTTTAACTGGAGCCCCCTACGAGCAGTACTTC. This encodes CASSLTGAPYEQYF.

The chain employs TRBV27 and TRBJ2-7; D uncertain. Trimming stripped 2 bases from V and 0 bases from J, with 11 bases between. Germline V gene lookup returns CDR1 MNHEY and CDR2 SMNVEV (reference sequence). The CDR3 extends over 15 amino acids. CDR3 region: CASSLLDGSSYEQYF. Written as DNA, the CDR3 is TGTGCCAGCAGTTTACTAGATGGATCCTCCTACGAGCAGTACTTC.

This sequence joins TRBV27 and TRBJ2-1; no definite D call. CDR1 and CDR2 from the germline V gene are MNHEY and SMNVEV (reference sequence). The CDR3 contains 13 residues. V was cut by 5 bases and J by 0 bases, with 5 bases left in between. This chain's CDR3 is CASSPLSYNEQFF. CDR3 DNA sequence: TGTGCCAGCAGTCCTCTCTCCTACAATGAGCAGTTCTTC.

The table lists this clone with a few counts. The CDR3 DNA follows: TGTGCCAGCAGCCTTGGGGGCCTACCATACGAGCAGTACTTC. Translating gives CASSLGGLPYEQYF. The chain has TRBV14 and TRBJ2-7; D is possibly TRBD1 (6 bases). This CDR3 comprises 14 residues. Germline lookup yields CDR1 SGHDN and CDR2 FVKESK. The V gene lost 4 bases and the J gene lost 4 bases, with 14 bases spanning the gap.